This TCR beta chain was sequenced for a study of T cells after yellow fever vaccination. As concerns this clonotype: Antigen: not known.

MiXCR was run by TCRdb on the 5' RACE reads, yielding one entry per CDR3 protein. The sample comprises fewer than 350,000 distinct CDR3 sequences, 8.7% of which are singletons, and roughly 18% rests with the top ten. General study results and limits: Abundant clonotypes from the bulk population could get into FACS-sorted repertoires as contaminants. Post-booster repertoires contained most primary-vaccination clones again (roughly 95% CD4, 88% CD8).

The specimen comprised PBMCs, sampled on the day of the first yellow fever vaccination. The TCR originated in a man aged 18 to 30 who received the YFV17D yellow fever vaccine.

CDR3 DNA sequence: TGCGCCAGCAGCCGCAAGGGCCTTAGCAATCAGCCCCAGCATTTT. Residues: CASSRKGLSNQPQHF. The chain joins TRBV4-1 to TRBJ1-5; D not certain. This CDR3 is 15 amino acids long. Trimming stripped 4 bases from V and 0 bases from J, with 10 bases between. Germline V gives CDR1 MGHRA, CDR2 YSYEKL.